A single sample gave rise to the 8 T cell receptor beta chains below, sequenced in a study of identical twins. TCRdb ran MiXCR on the 5' RACE reads and lists one entry per CDR3 protein. The table records about 220,000 distinct CDR3 sequences, around 6.5% of them present only once. This sample also appeared in a second study, on T cells expressing NK-cell markers.

The sample consisted of CD8+ T cells sorted from blood. These receptors came from a woman aged 18-30 years in good health.

This clonotype has at least ten counts. The chain is built from TRBV9 and TRBJ2-1; 9 nucleotides line up with TRBD1. Germline V gene data show CDR1 as SGDLS and CDR2 as YYNGEE. V lost 3 bases and J lost 6; bases outside the gene matches: 4. The CDR3 extends over 14 amino acids. The CDR3 nucleotides are TGTGCCAGCAGCGCCGGACAGGGGATCAATGAGCAGTTCTTC. Its translation: CASSAGQGINEQFF.

The chain joins TRBV5-6 to TRBJ1-1, with D tentatively TRBD1 (5 bases). V was shortened by 4 bases and J by 8 bases, with 24 bases between the two germline ends. The germline gives CDR1 SGHDT, CDR2 YYEEEE. CDR3 length: 16 residues. CDR3 sequence (DNA): TGTGCCAGCAGCGAATCTATCGGGGCTCTCCGGTGGGAAGCTTTCTTT. It codes for CASSESIGALRWEAFF.

This clonotype occurred a few times. The gene calls are TRBV11-1 and TRBJ2-1, with 8 bases aligning to TRBD2. The CDR3 runs 18 residues. CDR1 is SGHAT, CDR2 FQDESV, per germline (reference sequence). J was trimmed by 0 bases and V by 11 bases; bases with no gene match: 18. This CDR3 reads CAASGPLFREGSYNEQFF. The CDR3 DNA follows: TGTGCCGCTTCGGGGCCTCTTTTTCGGGAGGGCTCCTACAATGAGCAGTTCTTC.

This clonotype was seen many times. The rearrangement links TRBV11-2 to TRBJ1-1; the D is unclear. Germline V gene data show CDR1 as SGHAT and CDR2 as FQNNGV. The V end was cut by 6 bases, the J end by 1 base, with 15 bases between. CDR3 size: 15 residues. CDR3 amino acids: CASRPLDVTNTEAFF. CDR3 nucleotide sequence: TGTGCCAGCAGACCGTTGGACGTTACGAACACTGAAGCTTTCTTT.

CDR3 sequence (DNA): TGCGCCAGCAGCCAAGAGTTTAGCGGGGGTTACGAGCAGTACTTC. This codes for CASSQEFSGGYEQYF. The rearrangement links TRBV4-1 to TRBJ2-7, with 9 bases lining up with TRBD2. The germline V gene encodes CDR1 MGHRA and CDR2 YSYEKL. The CDR3 totals 15 residues. Trimming cost V 0 bases and J 4 bases; bases outside gene matches: 4.

This clonotype was found a few times. This chain links TRBV5-1 with TRBJ2-1; 10 bases are a match to TRBD1. Trimming took 3 bases from V and 3 from J; bases not matched to a gene: 0. Germline values: CDR1 SGHRS, CDR2 YFSETQ. The CDR3 consists of 14 residues. This chain's CDR3 is CASSWTGGYNEQFF. The CDR3 DNA is TGCGCCAGCAGCTGGACAGGGGGCTACAATGAGCAGTTCTTC.

The rearrangement links TRBV9 to TRBJ2-1; unclear D gene. CDR1 and CDR2 (germline): SGDLS, YYNGEE. This CDR3 contains 12 residues. The V gene lost 4 bases and the J gene lost 7 bases, with 9 bases spanning the gap. The CDR3, as DNA: TGTGCCAGCAGCTCCGTCCGAAATGAGCAGTTCTTC. The encoded protein is CASSSVRNEQFF.

The chain has TRBV7-9 and TRBJ2-2; 7 nucleotides match TRBD1. The junction had 3 bases not matched to a gene; V was cut back by 3 bases and J by 11 bases. CDR1 and CDR2 (germline): SEHNR, FQNEAQ (reference sequence). This CDR3 has 12 amino acids. CDR3 protein: CASSLGQFELFF. CDR3 nucleotides: TGTGCCAGCAGCTTGGGACAGTTTGAGCTGTTTTTT.